Given below is one T cell receptor beta chain in context. Its antigen remains unidentified. Looked up from germline, CDR1 is DFQATT and CDR2 is SNEGSKA (reference sequence). Trimming pared 6 bases from V and 15 bases from J, leaving 15 bases between. CDR3 length equals 11 residues. Clones were read by immunoSEQ multiplex PCR, and TCRdb kept only the in-frame ones, dropping some. Of 2 million to 3 million clones in the sample, roughly 93% are singletons; the top ten hold approximately 0.35%. The sample comes from a study of shared clonotypes between healthy human individuals. Study context: Contributing individuals were a couple of females and three males aged 18 to 49. Study-level results: The donor pool, a small one, limited the genetic and exposure-history diversity represented.

The V and J genes are TRBV20-1 and TRBJ1-6, with D unclear. The receptor was isolated from a man between 18 and 29 years old in good health. Some clones in this sample may be carry-over from other donors' samples. Sequences were obtained from naive CD4+ T cells from PBMCs. Subset here: CD45RA+ positively selected. CDR3 DNA sequence: TGCAGTGCCCCGTCCGGGAGAAGCCTCCACTTT. Its protein product is CSAPSGRSLHF.